The next 18 T cell receptor beta chains were all read from a single sample in a study of blood T cells in healthy people across ages. With a J-beta primer mix and a sample-barcoded 5' primer, a second PCR ran about 7 to 12 cycles. TCRdb recomputed calls from the 5' RACE reads with MiXCR, one row per CDR3 protein. The sample contains about 680,000 distinct CDR3 sequences, over 45% of which appear only once. The material sequenced was blood. The receptors come from a woman aged 60-75 years in good health.

This clonotype was observed a few times. This rearrangement joins TRBV5-1 to TRBJ1-2; TRBD1 agrees at 8 bases. The ends lost 5 bases at V and 8 bases at J; junction bases unmatched: 8. Germline CDR1 is SGHRS and CDR2 is YFSETQ. The CDR3 covers 13 residues. DNA for the CDR3: TGCGCCAGCAGGTTAAGTGGACAGGGAGGCTACACCTTC. Translated, it gives CASRLSGQGGYTF.

This clonotype was counted at least ten times. The V call is TRBV27, the J call TRBJ2-7; D is ambiguous. The CDR3 length is 14 residues. CDR1 and CDR2 (germline): MNHEY, SMNVEV (reference sequence). V was pared by 6 bases and J by 6 bases, with 18 bases between. The CDR3 reads CASSIDRPAAEQYF. DNA of the CDR3: TGTGCCAGCAGCATCGACCGGCCTGCGGCCGAGCAGTACTTC.

The chain links TRBV12-3 or TRBV12-4 to TRBJ2-1; 11 positions agree with TRBD2. Germline trimming cut 3 bases from V and 4 bases from J; bases unmatched to any gene: 2. This CDR3 contains 15 residues. For the CDR3, the DNA is TGTGCCAGCAGTTTGACTAGCGGGAAATACAATGAGCAGTTCTTC. It yields the protein CASSLTSGKYNEQFF.

The sample holds one count of this clonotype. This chain links TRBV6-6 with TRBJ2-5, with D possibly TRBD2 on 5 matching bases. V was trimmed by 7 bases and J by 11 bases, leaving 20 bases between them. The CDR3 contains 13 residues. From germline, CDR1 is MNHNY and CDR2 SVGAGI (reference sequence). CDR3 sequence (DNA): TGTGCCAGCACTCCACCGGGATCCAATGAGCAGTACTTC. It specifies CASTPPGSNEQYF.

There are a few counts of this clonotype. CDR3 sequence (DNA): TGCGCCAGCAGCCAAGACAGGGGGGGAAAAGATACGCAGTATTTT. It translates to CASSQDRGGKDTQYF. This rearrangement joins TRBV4-1 to TRBJ2-3; D could derive from TRBD1 or TRBD2 (7 bases each). CDR3 length: 15 residues. Germline V CDR1 and CDR2: MGHRA, YSYEKL. Deletions cut 0 bases from V and 5 bases from J, with 12 bases between.

This clonotype was observed a few times. The chain employs TRBV24-1 and TRBJ2-6, with D tentatively TRBD2 (5 bases). CDR1 and CDR2 (germline): KGHDR, SFDVKD. The CDR3 covers 16 residues. V was clipped by 9 bases and J by 0 bases, with 14 bases between them. Here the CDR3 reads CATGGLPHSGANVLTF. The CDR3 coding sequence is TGTGCCACCGGAGGACTGCCACACTCTGGGGCCAACGTCCTGACTTTC.

CDR3 sequence reads: CSAEGGLNYGYTF. The CDR3 DNA reads as TGCAGTGCCGAAGGGGGCCTAAACTATGGCTACACCTTC. The chain employs TRBV20-1 and TRBJ1-2, with TRBD1 identical over 7 bases. The ends lost 6 bases at V and 2 bases at J; junction bases unmatched: 6. The CDR3 has 13 residues. Germline V gives CDR1 DFQATT, CDR2 SNEGSKA (reference sequence).

The V and J genes are TRBV7-3 and TRBJ2-3, with D possibly matching TRBD2 (5 bases). The CDR3 totals 13 residues. Germline assignment: CDR1 SGHTA and CDR2 FQGTGA. The V gene lost 5 bases and the J gene lost 4 bases, with 10 bases spanning the gap. CDR3 DNA sequence: TGTGCCAGCAGCCGGACTCCCTCAGATACGCAGTATTTT. Translation gives CASSRTPSDTQYF.

The rearrangement joins TRBV7-3 to TRBJ2-5; 8 bases fit TRBD1. Trimming at V came to 5 bases and at J to 7 bases, leaving 18 bases not matched to a gene. The germline CDR1 and CDR2 sequences are SGHTA and FQGTGA. The CDR3 is made up of 17 amino acids. This CDR3 reads CASSRPDRVDFRGTQYF. Here the CDR3 DNA reads TGTGCCAGCAGCCGACCGGACAGGGTAGATTTTCGTGGGACCCAGTACTTC.

Remarks on this clonotype: A much larger clone sits a single nucleotide away, making a read error possible. This chain joins TRBV6-2 or TRBV6-3 and TRBJ2-1; 11 nucleotides align to TRBD2. Germline V gene sequence: CDR1 MNHEY, CDR2 SVGEGT. The CDR3 extends over 14 amino acids. J lost 10 bases, V lost 3 bases, and 5 bases had no gene match. The CDR3 loop reads CASSYSGRVMEQFF. CDR3 in DNA: TGTGCCAGCAGTTATAGCGGGAGGGTGATGGAGCAGTTCTTC.

This clonotype was picked up a small number of times. The chain links TRBV2 to TRBJ2-2; no clear D. Deletions cut 10 bases from V and 5 bases from J, with 14 bases between. Germline CDR1 reads SNHLY; CDR2 reads FYNNEI. This CDR3 contains 13 residues. CDR3 sequence (DNA): TGTGCCATCCGCCAGCACGGGACCGGGGAGCTGTTTTTT. Translated, it gives CAIRQHGTGELFF.

This sequence joins TRBV24-1 and TRBJ2-7; 8 positions agree with TRBD1. V dropped 7 bases and J dropped 0; count of bases not matched to a gene: 10. This CDR3 is built from 16 residues. Germline V gene sequence: CDR1 KGHDR, CDR2 SFDVKD. CDR3 DNA sequence: TGTGCCACCAGCGACGTGGGACAGGCGAGCTCCTACGAGCAGTACTTC. Its protein is CATSDVGQASSYEQYF.

This clonotype was recorded at least ten times. A much larger clone sits a single nucleotide away, making a read error possible. The chain couples TRBV4-2 to TRBJ2-5, with D hard to call. CDR1 and CDR2 from the germline V gene are LGHNA and YNFKEQ. The length of the CDR3 is 17 residues. Between the trimmed V and J ends, which lost 3 bases and 11 bases, there was a span of 28 bases. Written as DNA, the CDR3 is TGTGCCAGCAGCCACTCCCCCGCCACCCTCTTCTACAATGAGCAGTACTTC. Protein: CASSHSPATLFYNEQYF.

The CDR3 here is CATSEAGANVLTF. The CDR3 DNA follows: TGTGCCACCAGTGAAGCCGGGGCCAACGTCCTGACTTTC. This chain links TRBV24-1 with TRBJ2-6; D gene uncertain. Per germline, CDR1 KGHDR and CDR2 SFDVKD. CDR3 length: 13 amino acids. V gave up 4 bases and J gave up 4 bases, with 4 bases separating them.

This chain uses TRBV20-1 with TRBJ2-3; the match to TRBD2 covers 12 bases. Losses at the gene ends were 6 bases for V and 6 bases for J; bases not matched to a gene: 10. Germline lookup yields CDR1 DFQATT and CDR2 SNEGSKA (reference sequence). The CDR3 has 15 residues. As DNA, the CDR3 is TGCAGTGCCACACCGACTAGCGGGAGTAGGGATACGCAGTATTTT. It is translated as CSATPTSGSRDTQYF.

The CDR3 sequence: CASSLGVWGDRPNTGELFF. The DNA for the CDR3 is TGTGCCAGCAGCTTAGGAGTGTGGGGGGACAGACCGAACACCGGGGAGCTGTTTTTT. The V call is TRBV11-1, the J call TRBJ2-2, with a weak D call TRBD1 (7 bases). Germline lookup yields CDR1 SGHAT and CDR2 FQDESV (reference sequence). The CDR3 loop spans 19 amino acids. V was cut by 1 base and J by 0 bases, with 18 bases left in between.

This clonotype has only one observation. The junction differs from germline at one of its ends, possibly a read error. CDR3 DNA: TGTGCCATCAAGGCGCCCACTAGCACAGATGCGCAGTATTTT. Translation: CAIKAPTSTDAQYF. The chain has TRBV10-3 and TRBJ2-3, with D perhaps TRBD2 (6 bases). CDR3 length equals 14 residues. Looked up from germline, CDR1 is ENHRY and CDR2 is SYGVKD.

The CDR3 sequence: CASSFVTSGETQYF. The CDR3 bases are TGTGCCAGCAGCTTTGTGACTAGCGGGGAGACCCAGTACTTC. The chain links TRBV7-2 to TRBJ2-5; 10 bases are a match to TRBD2. With V trimmed by 3 bases and J by 5 bases, 3 bases remained unmatched. CDR3 length: 14 amino acids. Germline lookup yields CDR1 SGHTA and CDR2 FQGNSA. Full variable domain (rest looked up from reference TRBV7-2 and TRBJ2-5): GAGVSQSPSNKVTEKGKDVELRCDPISGHTALYWYRQSLGQGLEFLIYFQGNSAPDKSGLPSDRFSAERTGGSVSTLTIQRTQQEDSAVYLCASSFVTSGETQYFGPGTRLLVL.